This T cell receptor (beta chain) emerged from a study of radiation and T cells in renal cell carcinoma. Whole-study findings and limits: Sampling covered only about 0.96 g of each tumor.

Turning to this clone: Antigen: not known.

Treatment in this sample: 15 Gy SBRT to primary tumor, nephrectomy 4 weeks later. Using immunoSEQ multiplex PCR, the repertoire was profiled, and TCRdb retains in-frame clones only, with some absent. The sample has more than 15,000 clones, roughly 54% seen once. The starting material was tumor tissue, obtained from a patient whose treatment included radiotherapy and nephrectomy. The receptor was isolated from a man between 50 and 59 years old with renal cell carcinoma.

The CDR3 loop reads CATSRDPPGGAVWETQYF. CDR3 coding DNA: TGTGCCACCAGCAGAGACCCGCCAGGGGGCGCGGTATGGGAGACCCAGTACTTC. V is TRBV15 and J is TRBJ2-5, with 8 bases identical to TRBD1. Germline values: CDR1 LNHNV, CDR2 YYDKDF (reference sequence). Trimming took 0 bases from V and 5 from J; bases not matched to a gene: 14. This CDR3 comprises 18 residues.